These T cell receptor beta chains were read from a single sample in a study of T cell clonotyping in hematopoietic cell transplantation. Here immunoSEQ multiplex PCR was the method, and the copy in TCRdb shows in-frame clones only, minus some. The profile shows 16,000 or so clones, 93% of them singletons. The sample consisted of peripheral blood mononuclear cells, taken before stem cell transplant. Receptors were obtained from a man aged 18 to 35 with biphenotypic leukemia. Some clones in this sample may be carry-over from other donors' samples. CDR3s include the opening cysteine and the closing phenylalanine or tryptophan. The order of the fields is V gene, CDR3 protein.

TRBV30 CAWSGRPPSLSGNTIYF
TRBV4-1 CASSQDRGAGDTEAFF
TRBV28 CAISPTTLGNEQYF
TRBV30 CAWSVGLGNYGYTF
TRBV4-3 CASSQDWQVHNTQYF
TRBV6-1 CASSEASGSSYEQYF
TRBV30 CAWSPSGGYTF
TRBV2 CASTDQPGAIQYF
TRBV7-8 CASSFRGGTTPHEQYF
TRBV6-5 CASSYSKTGELFF
TRBV5-1 CASSLLPTGDMNTEAFF
TRBV20-1 CSATLITEAFF
TRBV2 CASSRMTGGRDEQYF
TRBV6-7 CASSSGTVASYSNQPQHF
TRBV19 CASSAPRGFHEQYF
TRBV28 CASSPGENQPQHF
TRBV5-8 CASSIFHRPELFF
TRBV6-5 CASSYQGGSTEAFF
TRBV29-1 CSVAGGYGDTEAFF
TRBV6-5 CASSSLRLGSNQPQHF
TRBV30 CAWSKDLGNTIYF
TRBV11-2 CASSLDRRGGTDTQYF
TRBV4-1 CASSPTQGDTGELFF
TRBV30 CAWALAGAETQYF
TRBV10-3 CAISDGGGYGGYTF
TRBV7-2 CASSLWGQGEGYTF
TRBV28 CASSGWEGEPQHF
TRBV7-9 CAGDRAGEKLFF
TRBV19 CASSMLTSNQPQHF
TRBV5-6 CASSFSRGYEQFF
TRBV7-2 CASSLRQGDSPLHF
TRBV7-2 CASSDYIQGGKEYEQYF
TRBV7-2 CASSLARNNYGYTF
TRBV28 CASSLSGGPSTGGYTF
TRBV30 CASLTGSYEQYF
TRBV30 CAWSAGTGNEKLFF
TRBV6-6 CASSLNDEQYF
TRBV19 CASNGRDNQPQHF
TRBV28 CASSSGVDEQYF
TRBV6-5 CASSEGGRTGELFF
TRBV7-2 CASSPYQSPYGYTF
TRBV29-1 CSVEDGAATDTQYF
TRBV18 CASSPVTRTEAFF
TRBV27 CASSSQGEFNYEQYF
TRBV5-6 CASSLSLWTGSYEQYF
TRBV25-1 CASSDPTSYEQYF
TRBV30 CAWIRENTEAFF
TRBV5-6 CASSASGEQYF
TRBV29-1 CSVRIGGSDSPLHF
TRBV27 CASSAASGSSYNEQFF
TRBV5-1 CASSPGTGGYGYTF